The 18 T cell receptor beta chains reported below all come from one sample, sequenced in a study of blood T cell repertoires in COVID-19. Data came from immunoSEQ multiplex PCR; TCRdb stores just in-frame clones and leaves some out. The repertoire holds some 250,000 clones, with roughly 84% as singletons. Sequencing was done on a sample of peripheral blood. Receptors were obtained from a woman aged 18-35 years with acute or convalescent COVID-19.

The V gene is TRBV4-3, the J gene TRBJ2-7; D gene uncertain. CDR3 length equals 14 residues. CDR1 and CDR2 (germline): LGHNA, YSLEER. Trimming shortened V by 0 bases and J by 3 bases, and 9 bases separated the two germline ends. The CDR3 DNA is TGCGCCAGCAGCCAAGAATTTCCGAGCTACGAGCAGTACTTC. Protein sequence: CASSQEFPSYEQYF.

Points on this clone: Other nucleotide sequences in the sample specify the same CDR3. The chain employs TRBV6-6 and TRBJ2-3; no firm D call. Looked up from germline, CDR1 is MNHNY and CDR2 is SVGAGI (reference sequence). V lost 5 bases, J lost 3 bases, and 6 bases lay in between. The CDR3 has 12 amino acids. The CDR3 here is CASSPSTDTQYF. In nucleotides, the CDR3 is TGTGCCAGCAGTCCTTCTACAGATACGCAGTATTTT.

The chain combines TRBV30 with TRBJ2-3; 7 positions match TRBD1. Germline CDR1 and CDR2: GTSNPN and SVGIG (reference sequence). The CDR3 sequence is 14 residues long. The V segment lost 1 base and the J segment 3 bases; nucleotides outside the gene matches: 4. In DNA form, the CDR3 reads TGTGCCTGGAGTGAAATGACAGGGACAGATACGCAGTATTTT. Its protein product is CAWSEMTGTDTQYF. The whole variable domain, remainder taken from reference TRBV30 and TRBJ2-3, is SQTIHQWPATLVQPVGSPLSLECTVEGTSNPNLYWYRQAAGRGLQLLFYSVGIGQISSEVPQNLSASRPQDRQFILSSKKLLLSDSGFYLCAWSEMTGTDTQYFGPGTRLTVL.

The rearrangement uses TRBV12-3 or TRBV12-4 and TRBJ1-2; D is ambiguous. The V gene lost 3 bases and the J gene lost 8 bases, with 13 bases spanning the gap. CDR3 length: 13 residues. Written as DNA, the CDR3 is TGTGCCAGCAGTTTTGGAGGGCAAGGGGGCTACACCTTC. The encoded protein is CASSFGGQGGYTF.

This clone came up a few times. CDR3 coding DNA: TGCGCCAGCAGCCTTCTGGGGGGGTTAATTTCGACTAATGAAAAACTGTTTTTT. Encoded protein: CASSLLGGLISTNEKLFF. The chain carries TRBV5-1 and TRBJ1-4; D may be TRBD1 (5 bases). With 4 bases removed from V and 2 bases from J, the gap between germline ends came to 21 bases. The CDR3 contains 18 residues. Germline assignment: CDR1 SGHRS and CDR2 YFSETQ.

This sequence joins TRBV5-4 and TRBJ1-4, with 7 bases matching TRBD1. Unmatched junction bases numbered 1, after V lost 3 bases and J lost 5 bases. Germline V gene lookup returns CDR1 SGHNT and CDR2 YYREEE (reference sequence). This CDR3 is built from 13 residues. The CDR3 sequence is CASSSDRNEKLFF. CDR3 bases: TGTGCCAGCAGCTCGGACAGGAATGAAAAACTGTTTTTT.

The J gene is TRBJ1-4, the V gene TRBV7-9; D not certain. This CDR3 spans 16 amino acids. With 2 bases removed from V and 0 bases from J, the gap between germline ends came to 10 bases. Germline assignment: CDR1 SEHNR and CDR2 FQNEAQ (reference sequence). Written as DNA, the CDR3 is TGTGCCAGCAGCTTATCGGGGTTTGCAACTAATGAAAAACTGTTTTTT. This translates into CASSLSGFATNEKLFF. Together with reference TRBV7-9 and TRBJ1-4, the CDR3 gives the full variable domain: DTGVSQNPRHKITKRGQNVTFRCDPISEHNRLYWYRQTLGQGPEFLTYFQNEAQLEKSRLLSDRFSAERPKGSFSTLEIQRTEQGDSAMYLCASSLSGFATNEKLFFGSGTQLSVL.

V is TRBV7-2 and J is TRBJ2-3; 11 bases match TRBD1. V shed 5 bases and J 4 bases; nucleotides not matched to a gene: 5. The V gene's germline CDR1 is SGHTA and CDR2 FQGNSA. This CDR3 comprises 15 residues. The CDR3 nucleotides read TGTGCCAGCAGCCGGCGGGACAGGGGGGCAGATACGCAGTATTTT. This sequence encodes CASSRRDRGADTQYF.

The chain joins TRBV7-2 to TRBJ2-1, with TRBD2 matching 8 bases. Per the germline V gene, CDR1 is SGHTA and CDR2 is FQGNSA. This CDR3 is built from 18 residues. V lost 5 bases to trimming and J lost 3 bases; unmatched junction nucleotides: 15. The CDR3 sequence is CASSQDGPGLGNYNEQFF. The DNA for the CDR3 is TGTGCCAGCAGCCAAGACGGGCCGGGACTAGGTAACTACAATGAGCAGTTCTTC.

In nucleotides, the CDR3 is TGTGCCAGCAGCGCAGGGGGCGCCTCAAATCAGCCCCAGCATTTT. Encoded protein: CASSAGGASNQPQHF. The chain recombines TRBV2 with TRBJ1-5, with TRBD1 matching 8 bases. Losses at the gene ends were 6 bases for V and 4 bases for J; bases not matched to a gene: 8. Germline V CDR1 and CDR2: SNHLY, FYNNEI. The CDR3 has 15 amino acids. Combining the CDR3 with reference TRBV2 and TRBJ1-5 gives the whole variable domain EPEVTQTPSHQVTQMGQEVILRCVPISNHLYFYWYRQILGQKVEFLVSFYNNEISEKSEIFDDQFSVERPDGSNFTLKIRSTKLEDSAMYFCASSAGGASNQPQHFGDGTRLSIL.

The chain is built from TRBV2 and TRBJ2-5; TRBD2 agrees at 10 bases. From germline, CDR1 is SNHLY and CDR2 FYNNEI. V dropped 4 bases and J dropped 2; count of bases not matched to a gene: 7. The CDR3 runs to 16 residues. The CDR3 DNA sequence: TGTGCCAGCAGTGGGGCTAGCGGGAGTAGGCAAGAGACCCAGTACTTC. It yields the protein CASSGASGSRQETQYF.

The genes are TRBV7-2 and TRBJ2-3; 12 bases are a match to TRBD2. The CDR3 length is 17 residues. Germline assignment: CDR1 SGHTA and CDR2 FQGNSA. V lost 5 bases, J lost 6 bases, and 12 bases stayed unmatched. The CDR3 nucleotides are TGTGCCAGCAGCCACCAAGGACTAGCGGGACCGGGCGATACGCAGTATTTT. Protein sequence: CASSHQGLAGPGDTQYF.

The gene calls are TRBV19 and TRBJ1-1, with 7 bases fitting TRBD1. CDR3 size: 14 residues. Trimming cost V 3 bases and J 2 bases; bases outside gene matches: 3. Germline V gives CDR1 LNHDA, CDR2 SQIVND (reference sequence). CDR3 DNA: TGTGCCAGTAGTATTAGGACAGGAAACACTGAAGCTTTCTTT. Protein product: CASSIRTGNTEAFF.

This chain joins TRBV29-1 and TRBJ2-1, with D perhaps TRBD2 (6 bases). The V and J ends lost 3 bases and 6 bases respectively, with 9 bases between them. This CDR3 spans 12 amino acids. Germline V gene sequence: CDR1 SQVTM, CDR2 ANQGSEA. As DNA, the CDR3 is TGCAGCGTTGAGCGGGGTGGCAATGAGCAGTTCTTC. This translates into CSVERGGNEQFF.

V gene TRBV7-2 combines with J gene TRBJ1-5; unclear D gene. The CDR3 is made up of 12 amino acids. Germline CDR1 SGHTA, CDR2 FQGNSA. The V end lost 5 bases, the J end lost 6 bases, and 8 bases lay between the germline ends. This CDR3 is CASSPTGQPQHF. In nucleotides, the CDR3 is TGTGCCAGCAGCCCCACGGGTCAGCCCCAGCATTTT.

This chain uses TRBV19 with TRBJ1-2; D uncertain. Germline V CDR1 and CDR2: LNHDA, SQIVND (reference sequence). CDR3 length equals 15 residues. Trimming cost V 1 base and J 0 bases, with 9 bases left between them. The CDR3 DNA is TGTGCCAGTAGTATAGGAGGGCCAGCTAACTATGGCTACACCTTC. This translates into CASSIGGPANYGYTF. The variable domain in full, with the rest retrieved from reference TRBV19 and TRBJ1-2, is DGGITQSPKYLFRKEGQNVTLSCEQNLNHDAMYWYRQDPGQGLRLIYYSQIVNDFQKGDIAEGYSVSREKKESFPLTVTSAQKNPTAFYLCASSIGGPANYGYTFGSGTRLTVV.

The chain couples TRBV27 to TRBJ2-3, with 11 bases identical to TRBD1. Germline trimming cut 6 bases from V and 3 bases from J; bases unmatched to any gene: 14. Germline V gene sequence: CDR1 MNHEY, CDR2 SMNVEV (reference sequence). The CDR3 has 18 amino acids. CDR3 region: CASSLGTGGTGRTDTQYF. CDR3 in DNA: TGTGCCAGCAGCCTTGGGACAGGGGGAACGGGGAGGACAGATACGCAGTATTTT.

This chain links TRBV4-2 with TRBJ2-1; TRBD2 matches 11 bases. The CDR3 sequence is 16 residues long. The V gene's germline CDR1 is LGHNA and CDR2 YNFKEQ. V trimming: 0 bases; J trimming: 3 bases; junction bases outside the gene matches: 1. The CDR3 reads CASSQEGTSGYNEQFF. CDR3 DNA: TGTGCCAGCAGCCAAGAAGGGACTAGCGGCTACAATGAGCAGTTCTTC.